This T cell receptor beta chain was identified during a study of cytomegalovirus exposure and HLA in healthy donors. The CDR3 is 13 amino acids. Trimming stripped 9 bases from V and 6 bases from J, with 15 bases between. CDR1 is LNHDA, CDR2 SQIVND, per germline (reference sequence). Study conclusions and caveats: 87-base-pair reads could not separate some V segments, including TRBV6-2 and TRBV6-3. A later analysis found TCR association rates differed by HLA locus, highest for DRB1 and lowest for HLA-C.

This clone was found a few times. The antigen remains undetermined. PCR primers comprised 60 Vbeta and 13 Jbeta primers. Assay: immunoSEQ multiplex PCR; the TCRdb copy retains only in-frame clones and omits some. Among around 140,000 clones listed, 70% to 80% were seen once. Sequencing input: PBMCs. The clonotype comes from a woman aged 55-70 years in good health and CMV-seronegative. The V and J genes are TRBV19 and TRBJ2-1, with a weak D call TRBD2 (6 bases). The CDR3 here is CASTRGGFNEQFF. As DNA, the CDR3 is TGTGCCAGCACCCGGGGAGGCTTCAATGAGCAGTTCTTC.